This T cell receptor (beta chain) was observed in a study of shared clonotypes between healthy human individuals. Comment on this clone: The antigen remains undetermined.

The authors loaded 200 ng DNA, about 30,000 T cell genomes, into sorted-subset replicate PCRs. This table comes from immunoSEQ multiplex PCR, and its TCRdb copy is limited to in-frame clones, with some not included. The data hold approximately 2,300,000 clones, with approximately 90% observed a single time. V shed 4 bases and J shed 3 bases, with 13 bases lying between them. CDR3 length: 13 residues. The germline gives CDR1 SQVTM, CDR2 ANQGSEA. Study-level findings and limits: Tissue TCR repertoires likely differ from these blood-only repertoires.

This sequence was found in a man between 18 and 35 years old in good health. Some clones in this sample may be carry-over from other donors' samples. The sequenced sample was naive CD4+ T cells from PBMCs. Subset denoted: CD45RA+ positively selected. The chain has TRBV29-1 and TRBJ2-7, with D perhaps assigned TRBD1 or TRBD2 (5 bases each). CDR3 loop: CSVADTRGYEQYF. CDR3 coding DNA: TGCAGCGTTGCGGACACTCGGGGCTACGAGCAGTACTTC.